The clone carrying this T cell receptor (beta chain) is a singleton in its sample. Repertoires were generated with immunoSEQ multiplex PCR, while TCRdb's copy carries only in-frame clones and drops some. The repertoire holds roughly 770,000 clones, with approximately 97% as singletons. CD45RO-negative, CCR7-selected cells formed the naive CD8 fraction, which excluded terminally differentiated effector memory CD45RA+ cells. The data derive from a study of shared clonotypes between healthy human individuals. Study-wide background: Three plates each covered CD4 naive and memory; CD8 naive two, CD8 memory one.

With 2 bases removed from V and 3 bases from J, the gap between germline ends came to 8 bases. The CDR3 totals 13 residues. The germline CDR1 and CDR2 sequences are SGHRS and YFSETQ. Sequenced sample: naive CD8+ T cells sorted from blood. The genes are TRBV5-1 and TRBJ1-2; D is unclear. The TCR originated in a man in his thirties or forties in good health. CDR3 nucleotide sequence: TGCGCCAGCAGCTTTGCAGGAGACTATGGCTACACCTTC. Translation gives CASSFAGDYGYTF. Filled out from reference TRBV5-1 and TRBJ1-2, the complete variable domain reads KAGVTQTPRYLIKTRGQQVTLSCSPISGHRSVSWYQQTPGQGLQFLFEYFSETQRNKGNFPGRFSGRQFSNSRSEMNVSTLELGDSALYLCASSFAGDYGYTFGSGTRLTVV.